The text below deals with one T cell receptor beta chain. As yet, its antigen is unknown. Trimming removed 1 base from V and 1 base from J, with 8 bases in between. This CDR3 region has 14 residues. Germline CDR1 is SGHRS and CDR2 is YFSETQ. Data came from immunoSEQ multiplex PCR; TCRdb stores just in-frame clones and leaves some out. The sample includes 120,000 or so clones, about 83% of them seen just once. These data come from a study of cytomegalovirus exposure and HLA in healthy donors. For the study at large: It was reported in a later analysis that the 120 or so validation repertoires used the same platform as the approximately 600 first-cohort repertoires. Study observations and caveats: The study designated fewer than 200 TCR beta chains cytomegalovirus-associated. There were a few CMV-associated chains whose specificity for CMV antigens was confirmed in vitro. High specificity and sensitivity for cytomegalovirus status were reported for the classifier.

This receptor was taken from a man aged 18-30 years in good health and CMV-seronegative. Specimen: PBMCs. V is TRBV5-1 and J is TRBJ1-1; D gene unclear. The DNA for the CDR3 is TGCGCCAGCAGCTTGTCTCCGAGGAACACTGAAGCTTTCTTT. Its protein product is CASSLSPRNTEAFF.